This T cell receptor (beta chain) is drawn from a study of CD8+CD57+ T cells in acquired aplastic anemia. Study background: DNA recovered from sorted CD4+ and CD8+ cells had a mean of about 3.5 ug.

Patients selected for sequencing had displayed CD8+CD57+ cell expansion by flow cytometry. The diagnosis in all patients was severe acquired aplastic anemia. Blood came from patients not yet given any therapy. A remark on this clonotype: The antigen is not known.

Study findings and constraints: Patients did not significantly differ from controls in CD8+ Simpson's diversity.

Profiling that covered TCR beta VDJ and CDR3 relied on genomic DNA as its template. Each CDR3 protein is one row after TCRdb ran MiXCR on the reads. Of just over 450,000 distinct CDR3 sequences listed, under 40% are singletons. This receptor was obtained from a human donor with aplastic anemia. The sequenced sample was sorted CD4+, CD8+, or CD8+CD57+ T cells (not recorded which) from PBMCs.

CDR3 sequence: CSVLDSSSGNTF. In DNA, the CDR3 is TGCAGCGTCCTGGACAGTAGCTCTGGAAACACCTTC. The chain combines TRBV29-1 with TRBJ1-2; D perhaps matches TRBD1 (6 bases). The CDR3 totals 12 residues. Per the germline V gene, CDR1 is SQVTM and CDR2 is ANQGSEA. The germline V and J ends were trimmed by 6 bases and 12 bases, with 20 bases remaining between them.